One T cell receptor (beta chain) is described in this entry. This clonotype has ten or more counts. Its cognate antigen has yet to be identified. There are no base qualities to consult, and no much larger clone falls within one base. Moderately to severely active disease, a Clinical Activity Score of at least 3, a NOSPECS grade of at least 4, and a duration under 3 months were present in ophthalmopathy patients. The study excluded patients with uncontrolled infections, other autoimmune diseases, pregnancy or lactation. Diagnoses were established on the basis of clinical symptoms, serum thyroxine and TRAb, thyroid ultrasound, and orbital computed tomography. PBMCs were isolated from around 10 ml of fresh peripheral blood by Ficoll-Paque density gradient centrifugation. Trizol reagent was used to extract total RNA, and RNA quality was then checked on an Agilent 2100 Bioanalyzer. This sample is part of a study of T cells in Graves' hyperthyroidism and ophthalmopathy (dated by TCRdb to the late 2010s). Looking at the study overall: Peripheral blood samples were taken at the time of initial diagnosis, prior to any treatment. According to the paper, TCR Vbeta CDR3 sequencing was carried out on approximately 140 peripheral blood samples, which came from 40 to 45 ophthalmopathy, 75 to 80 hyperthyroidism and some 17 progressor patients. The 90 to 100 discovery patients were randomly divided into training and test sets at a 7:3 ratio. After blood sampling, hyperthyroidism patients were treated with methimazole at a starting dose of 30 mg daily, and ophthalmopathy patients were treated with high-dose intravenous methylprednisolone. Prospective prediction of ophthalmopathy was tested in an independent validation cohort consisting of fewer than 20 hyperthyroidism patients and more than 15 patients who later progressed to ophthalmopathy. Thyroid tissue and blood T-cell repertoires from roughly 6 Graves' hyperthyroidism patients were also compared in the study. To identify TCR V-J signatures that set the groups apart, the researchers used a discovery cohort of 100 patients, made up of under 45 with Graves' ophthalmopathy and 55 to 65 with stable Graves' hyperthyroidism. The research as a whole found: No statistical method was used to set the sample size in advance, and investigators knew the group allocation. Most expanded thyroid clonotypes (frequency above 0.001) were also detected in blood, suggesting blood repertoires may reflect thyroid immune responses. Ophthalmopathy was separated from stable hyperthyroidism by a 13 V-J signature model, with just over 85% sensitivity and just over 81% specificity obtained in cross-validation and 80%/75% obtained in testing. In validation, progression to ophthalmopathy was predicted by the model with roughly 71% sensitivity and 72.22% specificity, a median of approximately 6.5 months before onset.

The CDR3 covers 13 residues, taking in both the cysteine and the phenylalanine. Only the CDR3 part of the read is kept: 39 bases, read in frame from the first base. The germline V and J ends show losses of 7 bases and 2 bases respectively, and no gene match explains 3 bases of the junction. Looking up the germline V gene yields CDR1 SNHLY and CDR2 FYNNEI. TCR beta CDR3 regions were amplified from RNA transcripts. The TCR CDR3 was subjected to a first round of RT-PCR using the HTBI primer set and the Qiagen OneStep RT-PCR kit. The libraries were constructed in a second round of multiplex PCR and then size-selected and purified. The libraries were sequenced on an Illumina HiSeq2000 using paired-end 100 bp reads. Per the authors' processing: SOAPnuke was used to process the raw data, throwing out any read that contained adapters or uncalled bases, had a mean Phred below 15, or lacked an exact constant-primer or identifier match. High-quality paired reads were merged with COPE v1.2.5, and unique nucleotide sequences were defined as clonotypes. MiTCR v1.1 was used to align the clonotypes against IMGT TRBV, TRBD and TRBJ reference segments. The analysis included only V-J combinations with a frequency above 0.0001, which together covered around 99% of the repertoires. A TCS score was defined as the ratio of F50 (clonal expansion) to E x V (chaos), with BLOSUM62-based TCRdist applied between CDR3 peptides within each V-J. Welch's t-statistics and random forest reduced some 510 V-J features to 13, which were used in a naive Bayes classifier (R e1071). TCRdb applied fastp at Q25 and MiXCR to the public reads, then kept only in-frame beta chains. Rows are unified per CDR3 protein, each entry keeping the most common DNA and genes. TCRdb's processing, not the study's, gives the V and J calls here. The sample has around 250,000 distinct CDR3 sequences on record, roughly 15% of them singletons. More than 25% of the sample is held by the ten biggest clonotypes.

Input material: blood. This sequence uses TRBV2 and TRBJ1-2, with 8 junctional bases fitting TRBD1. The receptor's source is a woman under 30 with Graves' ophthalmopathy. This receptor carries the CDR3 CASNRDRNYGYTF. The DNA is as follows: TGTGCCAGCAACAGGGACAGGAACTATGGCTACACCTTC.